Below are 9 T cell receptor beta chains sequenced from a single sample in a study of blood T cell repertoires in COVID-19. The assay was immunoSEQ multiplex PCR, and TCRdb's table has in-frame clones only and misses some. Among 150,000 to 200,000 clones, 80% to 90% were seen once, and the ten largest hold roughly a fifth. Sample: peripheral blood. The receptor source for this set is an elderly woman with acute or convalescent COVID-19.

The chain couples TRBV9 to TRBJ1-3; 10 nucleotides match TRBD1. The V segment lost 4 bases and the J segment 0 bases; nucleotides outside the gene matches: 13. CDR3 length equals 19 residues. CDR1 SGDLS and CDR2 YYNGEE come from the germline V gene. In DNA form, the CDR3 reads TGTGCCAGCAGCCCACAGACACCGGGACAGGGGAGCTCTGGAAACACCATATATTTT. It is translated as CASSPQTPGQGSSGNTIYF.

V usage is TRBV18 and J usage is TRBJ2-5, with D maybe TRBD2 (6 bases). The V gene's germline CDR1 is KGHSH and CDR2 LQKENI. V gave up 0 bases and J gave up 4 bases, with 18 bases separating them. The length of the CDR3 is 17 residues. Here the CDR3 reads CASSPPLREHLSETQYF. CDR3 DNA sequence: TGTGCCAGCTCACCACCGCTTCGGGAGCATCTCTCAGAGACCCAGTACTTC.

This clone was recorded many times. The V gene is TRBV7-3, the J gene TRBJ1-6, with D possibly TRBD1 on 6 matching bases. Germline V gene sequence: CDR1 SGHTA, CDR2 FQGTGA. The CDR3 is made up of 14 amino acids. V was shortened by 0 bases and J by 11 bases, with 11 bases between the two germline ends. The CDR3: CASSLTTGSTPLHF. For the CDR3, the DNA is TGTGCCAGCAGCTTAACGACAGGAAGTACACCCCTCCACTTT.

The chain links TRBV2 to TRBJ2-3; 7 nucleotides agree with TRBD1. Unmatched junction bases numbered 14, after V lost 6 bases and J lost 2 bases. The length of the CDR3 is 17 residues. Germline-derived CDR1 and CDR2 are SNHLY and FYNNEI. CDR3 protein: CASRGEFDREFTDTQYF. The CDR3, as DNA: TGTGCCAGCAGGGGGGAATTTGACAGGGAATTCACAGATACGCAGTATTTT.

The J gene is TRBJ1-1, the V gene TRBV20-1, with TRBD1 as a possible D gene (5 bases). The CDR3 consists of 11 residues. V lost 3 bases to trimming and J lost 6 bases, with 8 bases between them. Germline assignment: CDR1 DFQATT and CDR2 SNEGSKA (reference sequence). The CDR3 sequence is CSASVGPEAFF. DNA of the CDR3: TGCAGTGCTAGCGTGGGGCCTGAAGCTTTCTTT.

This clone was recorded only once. Here the CDR3 reads CAIGQAGQAGELFF. CDR3 in DNA: TGTGCCATCGGTCAGGCGGGACAGGCCGGGGAGCTGTTTTTT. The chain employs TRBV27 and TRBJ2-2, with 8 bases that match TRBD1. Trimming at V came to 10 bases and at J to 6 bases, leaving 10 bases not matched to a gene. The CDR3 covers 14 residues. The germline CDR1 and CDR2 sequences are MNHEY and SMNVEV (reference sequence).

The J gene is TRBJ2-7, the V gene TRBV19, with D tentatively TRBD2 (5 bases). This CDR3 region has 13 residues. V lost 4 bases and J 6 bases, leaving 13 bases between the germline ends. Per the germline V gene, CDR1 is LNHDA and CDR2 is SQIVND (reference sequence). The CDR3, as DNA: TGTGCCAGTAGTACCGTCTCGGGAAGCGAGCAGTACTTC. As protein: CASSTVSGSEQYF.

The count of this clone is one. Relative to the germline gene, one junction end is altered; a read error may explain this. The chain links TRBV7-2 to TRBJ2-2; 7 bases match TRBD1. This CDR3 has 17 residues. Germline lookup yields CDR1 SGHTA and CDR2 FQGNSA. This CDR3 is CASTLGPRGLGTGELFF. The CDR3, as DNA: TGTGCCAGCACCTTAGGGCCAAGGGGGCTAGGCACCGGGGAGCTGTTTTTT.

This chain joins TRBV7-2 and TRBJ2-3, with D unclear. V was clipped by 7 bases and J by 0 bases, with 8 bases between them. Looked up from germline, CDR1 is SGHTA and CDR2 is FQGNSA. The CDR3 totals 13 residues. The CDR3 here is CASKRGSTDTQYF. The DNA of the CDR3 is TGTGCCAGCAAGCGAGGTAGCACAGATACGCAGTATTTT.